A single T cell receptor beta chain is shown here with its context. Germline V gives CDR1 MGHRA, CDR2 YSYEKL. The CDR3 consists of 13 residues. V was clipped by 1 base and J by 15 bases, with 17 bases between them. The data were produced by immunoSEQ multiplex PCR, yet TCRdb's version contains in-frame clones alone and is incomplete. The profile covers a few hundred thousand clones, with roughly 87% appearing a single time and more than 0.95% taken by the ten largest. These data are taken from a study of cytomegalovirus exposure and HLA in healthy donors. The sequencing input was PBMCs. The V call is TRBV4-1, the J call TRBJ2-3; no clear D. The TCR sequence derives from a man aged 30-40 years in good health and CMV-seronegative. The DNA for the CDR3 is TGCGCCAGCAGCCAAGCAGGATTGGGTGCCGCTTATTTT. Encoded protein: CASSQAGLGAAYF.